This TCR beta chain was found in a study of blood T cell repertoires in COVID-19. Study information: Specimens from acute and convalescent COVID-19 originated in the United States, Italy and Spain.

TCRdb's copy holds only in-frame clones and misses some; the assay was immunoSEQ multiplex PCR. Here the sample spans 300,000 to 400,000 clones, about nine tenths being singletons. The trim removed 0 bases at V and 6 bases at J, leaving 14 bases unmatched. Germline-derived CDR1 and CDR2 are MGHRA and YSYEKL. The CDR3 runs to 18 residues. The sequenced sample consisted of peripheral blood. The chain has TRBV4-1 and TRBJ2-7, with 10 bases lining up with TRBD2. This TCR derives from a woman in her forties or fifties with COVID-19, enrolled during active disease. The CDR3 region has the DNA TGCGCCAGCAGCCAAGATCACCTTCGGCTAGCGGGAGTGGGCGAGCAGTACTTC. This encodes CASSQDHLRLAGVGEQYF.